Included here is one T cell receptor (beta chain) sequence, with context. The antigen remains undetermined. CDR1 and CDR2 from the germline V gene are SGHNT and YYREEE (reference sequence). The CDR3 runs to 15 residues. The V end lost 0 bases, the J end lost 2 bases, and 10 bases lay between the germline ends. The data were taken from a study of T cells after yellow fever vaccination. Study outcomes and limitations: Abundant bulk-population clonotypes could contaminate the FACS-sorted repertoires.

TCRdb reanalysed the 5' RACE reads using MiXCR and keeps one entry per CDR3 protein. The sample lists around 150,000 distinct CDR3 sequences, 5.5% to 7.5% occurring once. The source is a man aged 18 to 29 who received the YFV17D yellow fever vaccine. The sample consisted of CD4+ T cells sorted from PBMCs, taken about 5 days after the first yellow fever vaccination. This chain uses TRBV5-4 with TRBJ2-3; D perhaps matches TRBD2 (6 bases). In DNA form, the CDR3 reads TGTGCCAGCAGCTTGGACGGGGGTTTCACAGATACGCAGTATTTT. This translates into CASSLDGGFTDTQYF.